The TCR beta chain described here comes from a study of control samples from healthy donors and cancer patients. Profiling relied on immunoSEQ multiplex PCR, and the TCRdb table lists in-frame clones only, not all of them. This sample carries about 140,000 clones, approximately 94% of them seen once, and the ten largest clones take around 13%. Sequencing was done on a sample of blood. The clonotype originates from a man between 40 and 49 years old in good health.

In DNA, the CDR3 is TGTGCCAGCTCACCATACTCGGGGGCAGTACTCACCGGGGAGCTGTTTTTT. Protein product: CASSPYSGAVLTGELFF. The chain couples TRBV18 to TRBJ2-2, with D perhaps TRBD1 or TRBD2 (6 bases each). Per the germline V gene, CDR1 is KGHSH and CDR2 is LQKENI. V was trimmed by 2 bases and J by 4 bases, leaving 17 bases between them. The length of the CDR3 is 17 residues.